Detailed here is one T cell receptor (beta chain). Its antigen specificity is not known. No base quality information exists; no much larger clone differs at one position. The protocol used for the library was the immunoSEQ multiplex PCR assay. The source is immuneACCESS, and TCRdb retained only in-frame sequences with V and J called. Part of the clones is not carried over; for the studies checked, unresolved V genes explain less than half of this, and the remainder is unexplained. The sample table shows about 88,000 clones, and about 78% are seen once. The leading ten clones occupy over 12% of the sample. The CDR3, cysteine through phenylalanine, is 12 amino acids long. Left in the record is the CDR3 DNA by itself, 36 bases read in frame from the first base. The V and J ends are trimmed by 2 bases and 9 bases, leaving 8 bases between them. The germline V gene specifies SGHNT as CDR1 and YENEEA as CDR2.

This entry is derived from a study of radiotherapy plus CTLA-4 blockade in lung cancer (dated by TCRdb to 2016 to 2019). For the wider study: Objective responses occurred in approximately 19% of enrolled patients, and 31% achieved disease control. Study-wide conclusions, independent of this receptor: After treatment with radiotherapy and ipilimumab, TCR clones that came from tumors expanded in the peripheral blood. The strongest predictors of response were reported to be early dynamic shifts in blood T cell clones along with a rise in serum interferon-beta following radiation.

Focal radiation therapy combined with CTLA-4 blockade (ipilimumab) was tested in patients with chemo-refractory metastatic non-small-cell lung cancer. The TCR originated in a human donor with non-small cell lung cancer that progressed on radiotherapy plus ipilimumab. In this chain, TRBV11-3 is recombined with TRBJ2-1; confidence is insufficient to name the D gene. This material consisted of peripheral blood, taken from a patient treated with radiotherapy plus ipilimumab. The CDR3 reads CASSLQSSEQFF. The bases are TGTGCCAGCAGCTTACAGTCGAGTGAGCAGTTCTTC.